These 25 T cell receptor beta chains originate from one sample sequenced in a study of CD8 T cells in ankylosing spondylitis. One entry per CDR3 protein results from TCRdb running MiXCR on the 5' RACE reads. The sample yields 200,000 to 300,000 distinct CDR3 sequences, 8% to 9% seen once. Sample: blood, either unsorted or a sorted T cell fraction (not recorded which). These receptors originate from a female donor with ankylosing spondylitis or in good health (not recorded which).

The sample holds a few counts of this clonotype. V and J are TRBV7-2 and TRBJ1-2; TRBD1 matches 7 bases. V was clipped by 4 bases and J by 3 bases; unmatched bases: 2. Germline V gene data show CDR1 as SGHTA and CDR2 as FQGNSA. The CDR3 totals 13 residues. The CDR3 sequence: CASSSDRHYGYTF. In DNA, the CDR3 is TGTGCCAGCAGCTCGGACAGGCACTATGGCTACACCTTC. Full variable domain (rest looked up from reference TRBV7-2 and TRBJ1-2): GAGVSQSPSNKVTEKGKDVELRCDPISGHTALYWYRQSLGQGLEFLIYFQGNSAPDKSGLPSDRFSAERTGGSVSTLTIQRTQQEDSAVYLCASSSDRHYGYTFGSGTRLTVV.

This clonotype was recorded many times. The chain combines TRBV5-1 with TRBJ2-3; TRBD1 is a possible D gene (6 bases). Looked up from germline, CDR1 is SGHRS and CDR2 is YFSETQ. V lost 4 bases and J 4 bases, leaving 13 bases between the germline ends. CDR3 length: 14 amino acids. The CDR3 nucleotides are TGCGCCAGCAGCACAGGGTTCAGCCCAGATACGCAGTATTTT. Translated, it gives CASSTGFSPDTQYF.

This clonotype appeared many times. As DNA, the CDR3 is TGCAGTGCTCCTAGCGGGAGGGTAGATACGCAGTATTTT. Amino acids: CSAPSGRVDTQYF. This chain uses TRBV20-1 with TRBJ2-3, with 12 nucleotides matching TRBD2. V shed 5 bases, J shed 5 bases, and the junction held 2 bases outside the gene matches. The length of the CDR3 is 13 residues. The V gene's germline CDR1 is DFQATT and CDR2 SNEGSKA (reference sequence).

This clonotype was seen many times. The genes are TRBV20-1 and TRBJ1-2, with unresolved D. There are 11 residues in the CDR3. Per the germline V gene, CDR1 is DFQATT and CDR2 is SNEGSKA (reference sequence). V lost 6 bases and J 4 bases, leaving 9 bases between the germline ends. The CDR3 DNA follows: TGCAGTGCCCGAGACGGCTATGGCTACACCTTC. Translated, it gives CSARDGYGYTF.

This clonotype was detected many times. The rearrangement joins TRBV11-2 to TRBJ2-3; D is uncertain. Germline V gene data show CDR1 as SGHAT and CDR2 as FQNNGV. V shed 5 bases and J shed 2 bases, with 8 bases lying between them. CDR3 size: 13 residues. CDR3 region: CASSQITTDTQYF. CDR3 sequence (DNA): TGTGCCAGCAGCCAAATTACCACAGATACGCAGTATTTT.

At least ten counts were recorded for this clonotype. V is TRBV20-1 and J is TRBJ1-5; D is uncertain. V dropped 6 bases and J dropped 2 bases, with 11 bases sitting between them. The CDR3 contains 13 residues. Germline CDR1 DFQATT, CDR2 SNEGSKA (reference sequence). The CDR3 sequence: CSAVLEGNQPQHF. CDR3 sequence (DNA): TGCAGTGCAGTTTTGGAGGGCAATCAGCCCCAGCATTTT.

This clonotype was picked up many times. The V gene is TRBV27, the J gene TRBJ2-7; maybe TRBD2 (5 bases). This CDR3 contains 17 residues. Germline V lookup: CDR1 MNHEY, CDR2 SMNVEV (reference sequence). V shed 7 bases and J shed 7 bases, with 29 bases lying between them. As DNA, the CDR3 is TGTGCCAGCACCCCCATGGGGTTCCGGGGAGAAACGGAGGAGCAGTACTTC. Its translation: CASTPMGFRGETEEQYF.

This clonotype was picked up many times. This chain joins TRBV9 and TRBJ2-1; 9 positions match TRBD1. The germline V gene encodes CDR1 SGDLS and CDR2 YYNGEE. The CDR3 consists of 15 residues. J lost 6 bases, V lost 4 bases, and 8 bases had no gene match. The chain's CDR3 is CASSSGDRDTNEQFF. In DNA, the CDR3 is TGTGCCAGCAGCTCGGGGGACAGGGACACCAATGAGCAGTTCTTC.

The sample holds many counts of this clonotype. This rearrangement joins TRBV9 to TRBJ1-2; a possible D gene is TRBD1 (5 bases). CDR1 SGDLS and CDR2 YYNGEE come from the germline V gene. V dropped 3 bases and J dropped 5 bases, with 8 bases sitting between them. CDR3 size: 12 residues. The CDR3 spells CASSAREYGYTF. The CDR3 region has the DNA TGTGCCAGCAGCGCCAGGGAGTATGGCTACACCTTC.

The chain carries TRBV11-1 and TRBJ2-5; weak D call: TRBD2 (5 bases). Trimming shortened V by 5 bases and J by 4 bases, and 11 bases separated the two germline ends. This CDR3 spans 13 amino acids. Germline-derived CDR1 and CDR2 are SGHAT and FQDESV (reference sequence). CDR3 region: CASSRTPRETQYF. In DNA, the CDR3 is TGTGCCAGCAGCCGGACTCCCAGAGAGACCCAGTACTTC.

This clonotype was seen repeatedly, ten times or more. The CDR3 DNA reads as TGTGCCAGCAGTTCGGGGACAGGGGGCGATGGCTACACCTTC. Translating gives CASSSGTGGDGYTF. The chain employs TRBV27 and TRBJ1-2, with 12 bases identical to TRBD1. Unmatched junction bases numbered 3, after V lost 4 bases and J lost 6 bases. Germline V gene lookup returns CDR1 MNHEY and CDR2 SMNVEV (reference sequence). CDR3 length: 14 amino acids.

This clonotype was observed at least ten times. The rearrangement links TRBV7-9 to TRBJ2-1; D uncertain. CDR3 length: 12 residues. The V gene lost 0 bases and the J gene lost 9 bases, with 6 bases spanning the gap. Germline V gene sequence: CDR1 SEHNR, CDR2 FQNEAQ (reference sequence). The chain's CDR3 is CASSLALSEQFF. CDR3 sequence (DNA): TGTGCCAGCAGCTTAGCGCTGAGTGAGCAGTTCTTC.

This clonotype was observed at least ten times. The gene calls are TRBV19 and TRBJ1-5, with D unresolved. This CDR3 region has 14 residues. V gave up 8 bases and J gave up 5 bases, with 16 bases separating them. Germline V gives CDR1 LNHDA, CDR2 SQIVND (reference sequence). The chain's CDR3 is CASCTWGTYQPQHF. CDR3 nucleotides: TGTGCCAGTTGCACGTGGGGAACGTATCAGCCCCAGCATTTT.

This clonotype was recorded many times. V usage is TRBV6-2 or TRBV6-3 and J usage is TRBJ2-1, with TRBD2 matching over 9 bases. This CDR3 region has 17 residues. Germline CDR1 reads MNHEY; CDR2 reads SVGEGT. Trimming removed 0 bases from V and 5 bases from J; junction bases left unmatched: 8. CDR3 region: CASSYSTGIAGDNEQFF. CDR3 DNA: TGTGCCAGCAGTTACTCAACCGGGATAGCGGGAGACAATGAGCAGTTCTTC.

This clonotype was counted ten times or more. The V and J genes are TRBV6-1 and TRBJ2-1, with D possibly TRBD1 on 6 matching bases. The CDR3 has 13 amino acids. Germline assignment: CDR1 MNHNS and CDR2 SASEGT. Trimming stripped 7 bases from V and 3 bases from J, with 10 bases between. CDR3 region: CASKSDSYNEQFF. The CDR3 DNA is TGTGCCAGCAAATCGGACAGCTACAATGAGCAGTTCTTC.

This clonotype was recorded a few times. This chain connects TRBV7-9 to TRBJ2-1, with TRBD2 matching 7 bases. In germline, CDR1 is SEHNR, CDR2 FQNEAQ (reference sequence). This CDR3 has 17 residues. Losses at the gene ends were 5 bases for V and 2 bases for J; bases not matched to a gene: 12. CDR3 region: CASSPGGLAATYNEQFF. CDR3 DNA sequence: TGTGCCAGCAGCCCGGGGGGATTAGCGGCTACCTACAATGAGCAGTTCTTC.

This clonotype has ten or more counts. V and J are TRBV29-1 and TRBJ2-7; 9 nucleotides align to TRBD1. Germline trimming cut 5 bases from V and 2 bases from J; bases unmatched to any gene: 7. Germline CDR1 SQVTM, CDR2 ANQGSEA. The CDR3 runs to 14 residues. Here the CDR3 DNA reads TGCAGCGTTCGTCCCCGACAGGGGGCCTACGAGCAGTACTTC. It encodes CSVRPRQGAYEQYF.

A few counts support this clonotype. Given a much more abundant clone one base away, this may be a read error. The chain couples TRBV9 to TRBJ2-1; the match to TRBD1 covers 9 bases. V trimming: 4 bases; J trimming: 8 bases; junction bases outside the gene matches: 10. The CDR3 length is 15 residues. Germline lookup yields CDR1 SGDLS and CDR2 YYNGEE. The DNA of the CDR3 is TGTGCCAGCAGCCCGCGGGGACAGGGAACCGATGAGCAGTTCTTC. The encoded protein is CASSPRGQGTDEQFF.

This clonotype was seen ten or more times. The chain recombines TRBV9 with TRBJ2-3; no clear D. The V end was cut by 3 bases, the J end by 6 bases, with 8 bases between. Germline V lookup: CDR1 SGDLS, CDR2 YYNGEE. The CDR3 extends over 12 amino acids. CDR3 loop: CASSGGEDTQYF. CDR3 nucleotides: TGTGCCAGCAGCGGAGGAGAGGATACGCAGTATTTT.

This clonotype was counted only a few times. The chain joins TRBV7-2 to TRBJ2-2; D is perhaps TRBD2 (5 bases). Germline assignment: CDR1 SGHTA and CDR2 FQGNSA. This CDR3 contains 15 residues. V shed 5 bases and J shed 5 bases, with 15 bases lying between them. CDR3 DNA: TGTGCCAGCAGCCTGGGCCCCCGGGGAACCGGGGAGCTGTTTTTT. Residues: CASSLGPRGTGELFF.

This clonotype came up many times. The rearrangement joins TRBV7-6 to TRBJ1-1; 8 bases are shared with TRBD1. The J segment lost 1 base and the V segment lost 3 bases, leaving 7 bases of the junction unmatched. Germline values: CDR1 SGHVS, CDR2 FNYEAQ. The CDR3 is 16 residues long. The CDR3 bases are TGTGCCAGCAGCTTCGCGTCGGACAGGGAGAACACTGAAGCTTTCTTT. Translation gives CASSFASDRENTEAFF.

This clonotype has more than one count but fewer than ten. The chain is built from TRBV3-1 and TRBJ2-7; D gene unclear. The CDR3 length is 12 residues. The V gene's germline CDR1 is LGHDT and CDR2 YNNKEL (reference sequence). The V end lost 0 bases, the J end lost 5 bases, and 5 bases lay between the germline ends. The CDR3 bases are TGTGCCAGCAGCCAAGAGGTCCACGAGCAGTACTTC. It specifies CASSQEVHEQYF.

This clonotype was counted many times. The gene calls are TRBV7-2 and TRBJ2-3; D call uncertain. Germline V gene lookup returns CDR1 SGHTA and CDR2 FQGNSA. This CDR3 has 16 amino acids. Trimming removed 4 bases at V and 8 bases at J, with 22 bases between. Written as DNA, the CDR3 is TGTGCCAGCAGCTCCGCCCTCGCCTGGTCGCCGGGTACGCAGTATTTT. As protein: CASSSALAWSPGTQYF.

The chain carries TRBV6-5 and TRBJ1-1; D unresolved. Trimming removed 4 bases from V and 5 bases from J, with 14 bases in between. Germline CDR1 reads MNHEY; CDR2 reads SVGAGI. CDR3 size: 14 residues. Here the CDR3 reads CASSWTEGMTEAFF. For the CDR3, the DNA is TGTGCCAGCAGTTGGACGGAGGGTATGACTGAAGCTTTCTTT.

This clonotype was counted ten times or more. This chain connects TRBV9 to TRBJ2-2; D ambiguous. Germline loops: CDR1 SGDLS, CDR2 YYNGEE. V was cut by 4 bases and J by 4 bases, with 14 bases left in between. CDR3 length: 15 amino acids. This chain's CDR3 is CASSLDGPSTGELFF. The CDR3 bases are TGTGCCAGCAGCCTCGACGGGCCCAGCACCGGGGAGCTGTTTTTT.